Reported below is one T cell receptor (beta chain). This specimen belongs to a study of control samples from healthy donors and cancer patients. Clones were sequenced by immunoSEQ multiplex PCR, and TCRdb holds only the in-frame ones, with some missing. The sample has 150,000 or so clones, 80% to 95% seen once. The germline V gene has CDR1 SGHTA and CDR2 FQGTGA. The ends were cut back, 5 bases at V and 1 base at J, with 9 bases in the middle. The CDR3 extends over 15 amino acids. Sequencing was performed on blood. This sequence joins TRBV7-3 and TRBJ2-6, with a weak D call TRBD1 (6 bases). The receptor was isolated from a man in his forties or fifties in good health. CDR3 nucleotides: TGTGCCAGCAGCAAACAGGGTTCTGGGGCCAACGTCCTGACTTTC. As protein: CASSKQGSGANVLTF.